These 12 T cell receptor beta chains came from one sample sequenced in a study of Graves' ophthalmopathy and Graves' hyperthyroidism. CDR3 regions of TCR beta were amplified from RNA transcripts. HTBI primers were used in a first-round RT-PCR, which preceded a second-round multiplex PCR. TCRdb analysed the multiplex PCR reads with MiXCR anew, one entry per CDR3 protein. The data hold around 520,000 distinct CDR3 sequences, with under 40% observed a single time. Sequenced material: peripheral blood or thyroid tissue (not recorded which). The receptors derive from an adult man with Graves' hyperthyroidism.

The J gene is TRBJ1-5, the V gene TRBV2; D is unclear. Trimming pared 6 bases from V and 7 bases from J, leaving 13 bases between. This CDR3 contains 13 residues. The germline CDR1 and CDR2 sequences are SNHLY and FYNNEI. Written as DNA, the CDR3 is TGTGCCAGCAGAGGCCTGGCCGGGCAGCCCCAGCATTTT. Translation gives CASRGLAGQPQHF.

The rearrangement joins TRBV9 to TRBJ1-2; D is unresolved. V gave up 0 bases and J gave up 6 bases, with 15 bases separating them. Germline CDR1 SGDLS, CDR2 YYNGEE. The CDR3 is made up of 15 amino acids. The CDR3: CASSVEDRPADGYTF. In DNA form, the CDR3 reads TGTGCCAGCAGCGTAGAGGACCGGCCGGCAGATGGCTACACCTTC.

There are many counts of this clonotype. This chain connects TRBV7-9 to TRBJ1-1; tentative D call: TRBD1 (5 bases). The CDR3 loop spans 15 amino acids. V shed 5 bases and J shed 1 base, with 14 bases lying between them. CDR1 SEHNR and CDR2 FQNEAQ come from the germline V gene (reference sequence). The CDR3 nucleotides read TGTGCCAGCAGCCCACAAGGCACAGGGAACACTGAAGCTTTCTTT. It encodes CASSPQGTGNTEAFF.

The sample holds many counts of this clonotype. The chain is built from TRBV29-1 and TRBJ1-2, with D unresolved. Per germline, CDR1 SQVTM and CDR2 ANQGSEA. Trimming shortened V by 3 bases and J by 6 bases, and 11 bases separated the two germline ends. This CDR3 has 12 amino acids. CDR3 residues: CSVDGTEDGYTF. As DNA, the CDR3 is TGCAGCGTTGATGGTACAGAAGATGGCTACACCTTC.

V and J are TRBV7-9 and TRBJ2-7; TRBD1 is a possible D gene (6 bases). Trimming took 1 base from V and 7 from J, leaving 11 bases between them. The V gene's germline CDR1 is SEHNR and CDR2 FQNEAQ (reference sequence). CDR3 length: 13 residues. CDR3 amino acids: CASSLEQGSEQYF. The CDR3 coding sequence is TGTGCCAGCAGCTTAGAACAGGGATCAGAGCAGTACTTC.

This clonotype has just one count. A read error may explain this, as a much larger clone is one base away. A read error is likely, as this CDR3 ends without the conserved phenylalanine or tryptophan. This chain connects TRBV9 to TRBJ1-2; no reliable D call. The V end lost 4 bases, the J end lost 3 bases, and 16 bases lay between the germline ends. This CDR3 comprises 15 residues. The germline V gene encodes CDR1 SGDLS and CDR2 YYNGEE. Here the CDR3 reads CASSLFGVVDYGYTL. The CDR3 bases are TGTGCCAGCAGCTTATTCGGGGTTGTTGACTATGGCTACACCTTG.

The chain couples TRBV12-3 or TRBV12-4 to TRBJ2-7; D is unresolved. This CDR3 spans 15 amino acids. The CDR3, as DNA: TGTGCTAGTGGTTTGGTACTCGGTACAGTTGGCGAGCAGTACTTC. Translation gives CASGLVLGTVGEQYF.

The chain couples TRBV5-1 to TRBJ2-2; D not certain. The CDR3 covers 15 residues. The germline gives CDR1 SGHRS, CDR2 YFSETQ. V was pared by 1 base and J by 5 bases, with 12 bases between. The CDR3 loop is CASSLIPGGTGELFF. Here the CDR3 DNA reads TGCGCCAGCAGCTTGATTCCGGGTGGAACCGGGGAGCTGTTTTTT.

This chain uses TRBV29-1 with TRBJ1-2; tentative D call: TRBD1 (5 bases). From germline, CDR1 is SQVTM and CDR2 ANQGSEA. The ends were cut back, 5 bases at V and 10 bases at J, with 23 bases in the middle. The CDR3 is made up of 14 amino acids. CDR3 sequence: CSVQQAGGLAVYTF. CDR3 nucleotide sequence: TGCAGCGTTCAGCAGGCTGGGGGACTAGCGGTCTACACCTTC.

This clonotype was detected ten times or more. The chain uses TRBV15 and TRBJ1-1; D is unresolved. Trimming took 0 bases from V and 5 from J, leaving 13 bases between them. This CDR3 spans 15 amino acids. The germline V gene encodes CDR1 LNHNV and CDR2 YYDKDF (reference sequence). CDR3 region: CATSRDQEVRTEAFF. The CDR3 coding sequence is TGTGCCACCAGCAGAGACCAAGAGGTACGGACTGAAGCTTTCTTT. Using reference TRBV15 and TRBJ1-1 for the parts outside the CDR3, the full variable domain is DAMVIQNPRYQVTQFGKPVTLSCSQTLNHNVMYWYQQKSSQAPKLLFHYYDKDFNNEADTPDNFQSRRPNTSFCFLDIRSPGLGDTAMYLCATSRDQEVRTEAFFGQGTRLTVV.

CDR3 bases: TGTGCCAGCAGCCCCGGGACTATGAAGTACTTC. As protein: CASSPGTMKYF. V usage is TRBV7-9 and J usage is TRBJ2-4; 7 bases are a match to TRBD2. Germline lookup yields CDR1 SEHNR and CDR2 FQNEAQ (reference sequence). The trim removed 5 bases at V and 14 bases at J, leaving 6 bases unmatched. The CDR3 consists of 11 residues.

The chain uses TRBV7-9 and TRBJ1-1; the D gene is possibly TRBD1 (6 bases). V lost 8 bases, J lost 4 bases, and 14 bases lay in between. The CDR3 length is 13 residues. In germline, CDR1 is SEHNR, CDR2 FQNEAQ (reference sequence). The chain's CDR3 is CASQDSSGTEAFF. The CDR3 DNA reads as TGTGCCAGCCAGGACAGTAGCGGCACTGAAGCTTTCTTT.